A selection of T cell receptor beta chains follows, all from one sample in a study of neurological immune-mediated disorders. A single record per CDR3 protein comes from TCRdb applying MiXCR to the 5' RACE reads. This sample has nearly 45,000 distinct CDR3 sequences, with under 25% found just once. Sequenced: PBMCs. The receptors here all came from a man in his 60s with HTLV-1-associated myelopathy (HAM/TSP). Both conserved end residues are part of each CDR3. D genes are given only for firm matches. The size entry is marked missing in some rows and otherwise reads once, few, many or a size class.

j_call: TRBJ2-3
clone_size: .
v_call: TRBV12-3/TRBV12-4
d_call: TRBD2
cdr3_nt: TGTGCCAGCAGTTTCAGCGGGAAGGATACGCAGTATTTT
cdr3_aa: CASSFSGKDTQYF

j_call: TRBJ1-5
clone_size: many
v_call: TRBV2
d_call: TRBD1
cdr3_nt: TGTGCCAGCAGTGAAAGAGTCCCGGGACAGGGGTTCCTTAGCAATCAGCCCCAGCATTTT
cdr3_aa: CASSERVPGQGFLSNQPQHF

j_call: TRBJ2-7
clone_size: few
v_call: TRBV6-6
d_call: .
cdr3_nt: TGTGCCAGCTGCCGATCTGAAAGGTGTAACTACGAGCAGTACTTC
cdr3_aa: CASCRSERCNYEQYF

j_call: TRBJ2-5
clone_size: many
v_call: TRBV5-1
d_call: .
cdr3_nt: TGCGCCAGCAGCCCCGGGCCCGGGACCCAAGAGACCCAGTACTTC
cdr3_aa: CASSPGPGTQETQYF

j_call: TRBJ2-1
clone_size: many
v_call: TRBV5-1
d_call: .
cdr3_nt: TGCGCCAGCAGCGTAGCCTCTAACAATGAGCAGTTCTTC
cdr3_aa: CASSVASNNEQFF

j_call: TRBJ1-1
clone_size: once
v_call: TRBV18
d_call: .
cdr3_nt: TGTGCCAGCGATGGGGGGTCGAACACTGAAGCTTTCTTT
cdr3_aa: CASDGGSNTEAFF

j_call: TRBJ2-2
clone_size: .
v_call: TRBV27
d_call: .
cdr3_nt: TGTGCCAGCAGTTACCGACCCACGGCCGGGGAGCTGTTTTTT
cdr3_aa: CASSYRPTAGELFF

j_call: TRBJ2-7
clone_size: many
v_call: TRBV5-1
d_call: .
cdr3_nt: TGCGCCAGCAGCCCCGGGGGAGGGGGAAACGAGCAGTACTTC
cdr3_aa: CASSPGGGGNEQYF

j_call: TRBJ2-3
clone_size: .
v_call: TRBV18
d_call: .
cdr3_nt: TGTGCCAGCTCCCCCACTAGCACACATACGCAGTATTTT
cdr3_aa: CASSPTSTHTQYF

j_call: TRBJ2-5
clone_size: .
v_call: TRBV18
d_call: .
cdr3_nt: TGTGCCAGCTCAATGAACAGCCGATTCCAAGAGACCCAGTACTTC
cdr3_aa: CASSMNSRFQETQYF

j_call: TRBJ2-2
clone_size: many
v_call: TRBV20-1
d_call: .
cdr3_nt: TGCAGTGCTAGAGATGGGGGGATGGGCACCGGGGAGCTGTTTTTT
cdr3_aa: CSARDGGMGTGELFF

j_call: TRBJ1-1
clone_size: many
v_call: TRBV20-1
d_call: .
cdr3_nt: TGCAGCGCAAGTTCCGGTCGGGGGGTCACTGAAGCTTTCTTT
cdr3_aa: CSASSGRGVTEAFF

j_call: TRBJ2-7
clone_size: many
v_call: TRBV9
d_call: TRBD2
cdr3_nt: TGTGCCAGCAGCCCGCCGGGGGGTTCCTACGAGCAGTACTTC
cdr3_aa: CASSPPGGSYEQYF

j_call: TRBJ2-3
clone_size: many
v_call: TRBV20-1
d_call: .
cdr3_nt: TGCAGTGCCCCACTAGTAGGGCCAACCACAGATACGCAGTATTTT
cdr3_aa: CSAPLVGPTTDTQYF

j_call: TRBJ2-7
clone_size: once
v_call: TRBV28
d_call: .
cdr3_nt: TGTGCCAGCGGCGGAAGGCTGAGGGGAATCCATGAGCAGTACTTC
cdr3_aa: CASGGRLRGIHEQYF

j_call: TRBJ2-3
clone_size: many
v_call: TRBV29-1
d_call: .
cdr3_nt: TGCAGCGTTGAAGTCGACTGGGGCTTAAAGCAGTATTTT
cdr3_aa: CSVEVDWGLKQYF

j_call: TRBJ2-5
clone_size: many
v_call: TRBV5-1
d_call: .
cdr3_nt: TGCGCCAGCAGCGGAGGGGGTGCCCAAGGCCCCCAGGAGACCCAGTACTTC
cdr3_aa: CASSGGGAQGPQETQYF

j_call: TRBJ2-7
clone_size: many
v_call: TRBV5-5
d_call: .
cdr3_nt: TGTGCCAGCAGCTTGGGGGCGGGGCCCTCGACCTACGAGCAGTACTTC
cdr3_aa: CASSLGAGPSTYEQYF

j_call: TRBJ2-1
clone_size: many
v_call: TRBV6-6
d_call: TRBD2
cdr3_nt: TGTGCCAGCAGTTACTTGGCGGCGGGGGAGGGTCTAGCGGACCACAATGAGCAGTTCTTC
cdr3_aa: CASSYLAAGEGLADHNEQFF

j_call: TRBJ1-1
clone_size: many
v_call: TRBV20-1
d_call: TRBD1
cdr3_nt: TGCAGTGCGCTGACAGGGGGTGGGAACACTGAAGCTTTCTTT
cdr3_aa: CSALTGGGNTEAFF

j_call: TRBJ2-2
clone_size: .
v_call: TRBV5-1
d_call: .
cdr3_nt: TGCGCCAGCAGCCCCCCGGGGGGGACAGGGAACACCGGGGAGCTGTTTTTT
cdr3_aa: CASSPPGGTGNTGELFF

j_call: TRBJ2-1
clone_size: many
v_call: TRBV6-1
d_call: .
cdr3_nt: TGTGCCAGCACCGGGAAGACTTTCTACAATGAGCAGTTCTTC
cdr3_aa: CASTGKTFYNEQFF

j_call: TRBJ1-3
clone_size: many
v_call: TRBV5-1
d_call: TRBD1
cdr3_nt: TGCGCCAGCAGCTTGGGTACAGGGGCGTTCTCTGGAAACACCATATATTTT
cdr3_aa: CASSLGTGAFSGNTIYF

j_call: TRBJ2-1
clone_size: many
v_call: TRBV12-3/TRBV12-4
d_call: TRBD2
cdr3_nt: TGTGCCAGCAGCTATTCCGGGACTACCTATTTC
cdr3_aa: CASSYSGTTYF

j_call: TRBJ1-2
clone_size: .
v_call: TRBV3-1
d_call: TRBD1
cdr3_nt: TGTGCCAGCAGCCTGGGACAGGGTACAGTCTACACCTTC
cdr3_aa: CASSLGQGTVYTF

j_call: TRBJ2-7
clone_size: many
v_call: TRBV29-1
d_call: TRBD1
cdr3_nt: TGCAGCGTTGAATCCGGGACAGGGGGTAGATACGAGCAGTACTTC
cdr3_aa: CSVESGTGGRYEQYF

j_call: TRBJ2-7
clone_size: many
v_call: TRBV6-5
d_call: .
cdr3_nt: TGTGCCAGCAGTTACTCGAGGACAGAGGGCAGCGAGCAGTACTTC
cdr3_aa: CASSYSRTEGSEQYF

j_call: TRBJ1-2
clone_size: .
v_call: TRBV4-1
d_call: TRBD1
cdr3_nt: TGCGCCAGCAGCCAAGGGACAGGGGGGAACTATGGCTACACCTTC
cdr3_aa: CASSQGTGGNYGYTF

j_call: TRBJ1-1
clone_size: many
v_call: TRBV20-1
d_call: .
cdr3_nt: TGCAGTGCTCCCTCCGGGGGCACTGAAGCTTTCTTT
cdr3_aa: CSAPSGGTEAFF

j_call: TRBJ2-3
clone_size: many
v_call: TRBV7-8
d_call: .
cdr3_nt: TGTGCCAGCAGCTCGGGGGCTGGGGAGGGAACGCAGTATTTT
cdr3_aa: CASSSGAGEGTQYF

j_call: TRBJ2-3
clone_size: many
v_call: TRBV7-9
d_call: TRBD1
cdr3_nt: TGTGCCAGCAGCACCGGACAGGGCACAGATACGCAGTATTTT
cdr3_aa: CASSTGQGTDTQYF

j_call: TRBJ2-5
clone_size: many
v_call: TRBV7-3
d_call: .
cdr3_nt: TGTGCCAGCAGCTTAACGCCGCAAGAGACCCAGTACTTC
cdr3_aa: CASSLTPQETQYF

j_call: TRBJ2-7
clone_size: many
v_call: TRBV5-1
d_call: TRBD1
cdr3_nt: TGCGCCAGCAGCCCGAGGACAGGGGGTAGCGAGCAGTACTTC
cdr3_aa: CASSPRTGGSEQYF

j_call: TRBJ2-1
clone_size: many
v_call: TRBV20-1
d_call: .
cdr3_nt: TGCAGTGCCAGGTGGTCCTACAATGAGCAGTTCTTC
cdr3_aa: CSARWSYNEQFF

j_call: TRBJ2-1
clone_size: .
v_call: TRBV7-9
d_call: TRBD1
cdr3_nt: TGTGCCAGCAGCCGGGACAGGGGCAATGAGCAGTTCTTC
cdr3_aa: CASSRDRGNEQFF

j_call: TRBJ2-1
clone_size: .
v_call: TRBV28
d_call: .
cdr3_nt: TGTGCCAGCAGTTTAGACAACTACAATGAGCAGTTCTTC
cdr3_aa: CASSLDNYNEQFF

j_call: TRBJ2-2
clone_size: many
v_call: TRBV5-1
d_call: .
cdr3_nt: TGCGCCAGCAGCTTGCGGGACACCGGGGAGCTGTTTTTT
cdr3_aa: CASSLRDTGELFF

j_call: TRBJ1-2
clone_size: few
v_call: TRBV12-3/TRBV12-4
d_call: .
cdr3_nt: TGTGCCAGCAGCCCCGGGACGGCCTACACCTTC
cdr3_aa: CASSPGTAYTF

j_call: TRBJ2-2
clone_size: many
v_call: TRBV2
d_call: .
cdr3_nt: TGTGCCAACAGTGAAGTTTGGACCGGGGAGCTGTTTTTT
cdr3_aa: CANSEVWTGELFF

j_call: TRBJ2-2
clone_size: .
v_call: TRBV28
d_call: .
cdr3_nt: TGTGCCAGCAGTTTTTACAGGGCGAACACCGGGGAGCTGTTTTTT
cdr3_aa: CASSFYRANTGELFF

j_call: TRBJ1-6
clone_size: many
v_call: TRBV20-1
d_call: .
cdr3_nt: TGCAGTGCTAGAGTTCCCCTGGCCAATTCACCCCTCCACTTT
cdr3_aa: CSARVPLANSPLHF

j_call: TRBJ2-2
clone_size: many
v_call: TRBV20-1
d_call: TRBD1
cdr3_nt: TGCAGTGCTCGACGACAGGGGGCCGCCGGGGAGCTGTTTTTT
cdr3_aa: CSARRQGAAGELFF

j_call: TRBJ2-7
clone_size: large
v_call: TRBV29-1
d_call: TRBD2
cdr3_nt: TGCAGCGTTGGGGGCCGGGGGGTCGAGCAGTACTTC
cdr3_aa: CSVGGRGVEQYF

j_call: TRBJ2-4
clone_size: many
v_call: TRBV20-1
d_call: .
cdr3_nt: TGCAGTGCTAGGAGGCCGGTTTTAACGAAAAACATTCAGTACTTC
cdr3_aa: CSARRPVLTKNIQYF

j_call: TRBJ1-1
clone_size: many
v_call: TRBV6-2/TRBV6-3
d_call: .
cdr3_nt: TGTGCCAGCAGTTCAGCAGGGGCCGGAGGCACTGAAGCTTTCTTT
cdr3_aa: CASSSAGAGGTEAFF